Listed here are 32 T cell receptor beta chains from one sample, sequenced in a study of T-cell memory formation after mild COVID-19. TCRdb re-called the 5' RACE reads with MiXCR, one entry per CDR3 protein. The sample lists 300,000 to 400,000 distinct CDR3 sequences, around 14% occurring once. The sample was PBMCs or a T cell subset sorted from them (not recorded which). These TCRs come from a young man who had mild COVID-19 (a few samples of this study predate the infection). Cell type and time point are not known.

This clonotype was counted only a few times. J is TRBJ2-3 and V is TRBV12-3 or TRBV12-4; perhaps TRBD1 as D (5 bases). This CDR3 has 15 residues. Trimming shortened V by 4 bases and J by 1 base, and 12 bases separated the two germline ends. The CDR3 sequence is CASSSQGSGTDTQYF. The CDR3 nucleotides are TGTGCCAGCAGTTCTCAGGGATCGGGCACAGATACGCAGTATTTT.

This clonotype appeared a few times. The CDR3 region has the DNA TGTGCCAGCAGCACCCGCTTGAACGAGCAGTACTTC. Encoded protein: CASSTRLNEQYF. The J gene is TRBJ2-7, the V gene TRBV7-9; D not certain. This CDR3 is 12 amino acids long. V was clipped by 5 bases and J by 5 bases, with 10 bases between them. In germline, CDR1 is SEHNR, CDR2 FQNEAQ (reference sequence).

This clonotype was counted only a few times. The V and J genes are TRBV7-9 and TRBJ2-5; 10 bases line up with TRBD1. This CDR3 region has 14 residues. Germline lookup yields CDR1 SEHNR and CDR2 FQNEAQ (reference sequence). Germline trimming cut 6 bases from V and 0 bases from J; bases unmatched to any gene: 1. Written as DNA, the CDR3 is TGTGCCAGCAGGGACAGGGGGAACCAAGAGACCCAGTACTTC. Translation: CASRDRGNQETQYF.

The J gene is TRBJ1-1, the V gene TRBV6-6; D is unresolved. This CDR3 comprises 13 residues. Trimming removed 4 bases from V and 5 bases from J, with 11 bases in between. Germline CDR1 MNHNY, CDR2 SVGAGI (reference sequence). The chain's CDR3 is CASSFPRRTEAFF. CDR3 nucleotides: TGTGCCAGCAGTTTCCCCAGGAGGACTGAAGCTTTCTTT.

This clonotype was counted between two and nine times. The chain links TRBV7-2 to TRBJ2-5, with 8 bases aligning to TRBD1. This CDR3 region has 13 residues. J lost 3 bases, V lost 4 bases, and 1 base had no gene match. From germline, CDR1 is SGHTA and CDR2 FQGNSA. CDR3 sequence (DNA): TGTGCCAGCAGCTGGGGACAGGAAGAGACCCAGTACTTC. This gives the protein CASSWGQEETQYF.

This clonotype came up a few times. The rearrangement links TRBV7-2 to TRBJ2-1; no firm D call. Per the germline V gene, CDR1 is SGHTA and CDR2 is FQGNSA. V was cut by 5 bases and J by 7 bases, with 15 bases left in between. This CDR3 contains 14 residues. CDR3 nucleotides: TGTGCCAGCAGCGAAGACCCCGGTTTAAATGAGCAGTTCTTC. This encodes CASSEDPGLNEQFF.

The CDR3 here is CASGRQTYEQYF. Here the CDR3 DNA reads TGTGCCTCGGGACGGCAGACCTACGAGCAGTACTTC. The genes are TRBV6-5 and TRBJ2-7, with D possibly called TRBD1 or TRBD2 (5 bases each). CDR1 and CDR2 (germline): MNHEY, SVGAGI. V was pared by 11 bases and J by 2 bases, with 13 bases between. The CDR3 totals 12 residues.

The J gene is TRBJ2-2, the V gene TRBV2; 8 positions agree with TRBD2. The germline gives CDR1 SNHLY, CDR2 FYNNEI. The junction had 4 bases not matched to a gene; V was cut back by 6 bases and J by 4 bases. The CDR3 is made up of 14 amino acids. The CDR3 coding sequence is TGTGCCAGCAGGGGACTAGTTAGCACCGGGGAGCTGTTTTTT. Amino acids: CASRGLVSTGELFF.

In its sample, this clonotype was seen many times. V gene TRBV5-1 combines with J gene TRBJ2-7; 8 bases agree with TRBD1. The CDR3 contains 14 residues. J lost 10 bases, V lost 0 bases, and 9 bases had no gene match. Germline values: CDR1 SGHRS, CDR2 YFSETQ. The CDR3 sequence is CASSLAWGTGKQYF. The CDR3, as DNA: TGCGCCAGCAGCTTGGCCTGGGGGACAGGCAAACAGTACTTC.

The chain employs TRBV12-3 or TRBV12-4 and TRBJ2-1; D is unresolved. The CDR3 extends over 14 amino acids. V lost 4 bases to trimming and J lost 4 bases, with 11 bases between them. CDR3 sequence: CASSYIGPYNEQFF. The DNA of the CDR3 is TGTGCCAGCAGTTATATAGGCCCTTACAATGAGCAGTTCTTC.

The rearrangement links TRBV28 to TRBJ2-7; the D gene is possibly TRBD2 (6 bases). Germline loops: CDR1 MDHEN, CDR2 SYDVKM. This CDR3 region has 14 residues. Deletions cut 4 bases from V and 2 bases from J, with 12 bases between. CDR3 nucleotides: TGTGCCAGCAGTTCGGGGGAATTCCCCTACGAGCAGTACGTC. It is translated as CASSSGEFPYEQYV.

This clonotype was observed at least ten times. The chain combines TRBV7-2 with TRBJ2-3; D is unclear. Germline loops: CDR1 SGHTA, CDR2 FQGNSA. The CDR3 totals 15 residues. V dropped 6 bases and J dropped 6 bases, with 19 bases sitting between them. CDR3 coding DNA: TGTGCCAGCAGTGGAGCCGGGCACACGATGGATACGCAGTATTTT. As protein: CASSGAGHTMDTQYF.

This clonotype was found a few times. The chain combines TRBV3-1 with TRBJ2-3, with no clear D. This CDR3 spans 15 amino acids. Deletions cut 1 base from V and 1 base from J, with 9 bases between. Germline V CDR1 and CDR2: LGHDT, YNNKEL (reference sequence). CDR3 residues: CASSQVARRTDTQYF. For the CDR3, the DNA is TGTGCCAGCAGCCAAGTGGCCAGGCGCACAGATACGCAGTATTTT.

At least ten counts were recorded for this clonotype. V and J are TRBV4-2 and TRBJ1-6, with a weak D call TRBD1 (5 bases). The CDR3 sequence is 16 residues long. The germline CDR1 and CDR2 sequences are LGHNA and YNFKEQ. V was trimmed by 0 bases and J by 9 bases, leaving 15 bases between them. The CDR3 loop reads CASSQDRPAGSSPLHF. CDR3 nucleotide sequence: TGTGCCAGCAGCCAAGATCGCCCCGCAGGGAGTTCACCCCTCCACTTT.

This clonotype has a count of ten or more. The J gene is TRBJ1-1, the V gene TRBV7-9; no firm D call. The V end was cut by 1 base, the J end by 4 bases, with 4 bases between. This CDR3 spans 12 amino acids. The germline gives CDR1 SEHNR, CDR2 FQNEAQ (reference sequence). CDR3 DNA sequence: TGTGCCAGCAGCTTAGTTGTCACTGAAGCTTTCTTT. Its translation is CASSLVVTEAFF.

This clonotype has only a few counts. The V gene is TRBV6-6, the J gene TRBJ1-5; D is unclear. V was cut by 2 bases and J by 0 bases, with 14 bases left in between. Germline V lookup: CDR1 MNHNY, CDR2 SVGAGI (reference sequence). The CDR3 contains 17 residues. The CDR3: CASSYLLAWISNQPQHF. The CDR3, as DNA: TGTGCCAGCAGTTACCTCTTGGCATGGATTAGCAATCAGCCCCAGCATTTT.

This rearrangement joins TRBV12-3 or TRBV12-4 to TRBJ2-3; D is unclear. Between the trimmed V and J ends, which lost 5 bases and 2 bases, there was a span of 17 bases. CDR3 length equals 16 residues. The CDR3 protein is CASSGKGRWLTDTQYF. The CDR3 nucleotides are TGTGCCAGCAGTGGAAAGGGCCGTTGGCTCACAGATACGCAGTATTTT.

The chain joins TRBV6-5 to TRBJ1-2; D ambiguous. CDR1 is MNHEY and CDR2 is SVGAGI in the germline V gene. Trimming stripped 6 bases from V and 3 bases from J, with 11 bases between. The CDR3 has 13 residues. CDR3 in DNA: TGTGCCAGCAGACTAGCGGGCTACTATGGCTACACCTTC. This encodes CASRLAGYYGYTF.

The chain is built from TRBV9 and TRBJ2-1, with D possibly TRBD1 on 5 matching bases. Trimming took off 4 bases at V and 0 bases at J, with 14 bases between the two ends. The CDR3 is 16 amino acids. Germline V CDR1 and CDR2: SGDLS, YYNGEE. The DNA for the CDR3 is TGTGCCAGCAGCCTTGACAGCCCGAGCTCCTACAATGAGCAGTTCTTC. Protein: CASSLDSPSSYNEQFF. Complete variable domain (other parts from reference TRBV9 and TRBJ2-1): DSGVTQTPKHLITATGQRVTLRCSPRSGDLSVYWYQQSLDQGLQFLIQYYNGEERAKGNILERFSAQQFPDLHSELNLSSLELGDSALYFCASSLDSPSSYNEQFFGPGTRLTVL.

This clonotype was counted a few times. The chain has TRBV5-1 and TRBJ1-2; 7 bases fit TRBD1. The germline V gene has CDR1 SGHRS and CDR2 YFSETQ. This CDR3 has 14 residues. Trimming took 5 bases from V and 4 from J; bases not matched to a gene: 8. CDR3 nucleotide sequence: TGCGCCAGCAGAGAATGGACAGGTAGCTATGGCTACACCTTC. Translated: CASREWTGSYGYTF. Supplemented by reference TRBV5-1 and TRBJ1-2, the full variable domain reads KAGVTQTPRYLIKTRGQQVTLSCSPISGHRSVSWYQQTPGQGLQFLFEYFSETQRNKGNFPGRFSGRQFSNSRSEMNVSTLELGDSALYLCASREWTGSYGYTFGSGTRLTVV.

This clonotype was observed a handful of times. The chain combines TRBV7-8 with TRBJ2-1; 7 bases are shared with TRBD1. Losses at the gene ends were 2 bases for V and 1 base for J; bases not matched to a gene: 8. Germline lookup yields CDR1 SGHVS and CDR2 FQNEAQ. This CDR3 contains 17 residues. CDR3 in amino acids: CASSLRRTGHSYNEQFF. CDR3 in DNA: TGTGCCAGCAGCTTACGAAGGACAGGTCATTCCTACAATGAGCAGTTCTTC.

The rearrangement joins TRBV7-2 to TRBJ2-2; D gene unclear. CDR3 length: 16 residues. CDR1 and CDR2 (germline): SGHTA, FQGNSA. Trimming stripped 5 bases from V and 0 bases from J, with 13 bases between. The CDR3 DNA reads TGTGCCAGCAGCCCCGTACCGTTCGCGAACACCGGGGAGCTGTTTTTT. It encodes CASSPVPFANTGELFF.

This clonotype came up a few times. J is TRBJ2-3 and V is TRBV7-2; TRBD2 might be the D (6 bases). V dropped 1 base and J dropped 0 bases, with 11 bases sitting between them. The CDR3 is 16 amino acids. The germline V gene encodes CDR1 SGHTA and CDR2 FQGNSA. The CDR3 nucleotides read TGTGCCAGCAGCTTAGGGAGGCGGGGTAGCACAGATACGCAGTATTTT. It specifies CASSLGRRGSTDTQYF. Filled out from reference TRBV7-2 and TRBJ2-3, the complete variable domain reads GAGVSQSPSNKVTEKGKDVELRCDPISGHTALYWYRQSLGQGLEFLIYFQGNSAPDKSGLPSDRFSAERTGGSVSTLTIQRTQQEDSAVYLCASSLGRRGSTDTQYFGPGTRLTVL.

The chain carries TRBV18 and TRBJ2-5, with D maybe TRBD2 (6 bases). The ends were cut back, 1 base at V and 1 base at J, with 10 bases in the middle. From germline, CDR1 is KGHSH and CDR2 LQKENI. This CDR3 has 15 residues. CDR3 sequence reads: CASSPRTNTQETQYF. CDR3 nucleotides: TGTGCCAGCTCACCACGGACTAACACCCAAGAGACCCAGTACTTC.

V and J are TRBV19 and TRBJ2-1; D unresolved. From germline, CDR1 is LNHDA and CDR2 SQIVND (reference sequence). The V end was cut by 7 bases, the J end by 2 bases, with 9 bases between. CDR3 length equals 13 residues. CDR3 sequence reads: CASNAGAYNEQFF. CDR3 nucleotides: TGTGCCAGTAACGCAGGAGCCTACAATGAGCAGTTCTTC.

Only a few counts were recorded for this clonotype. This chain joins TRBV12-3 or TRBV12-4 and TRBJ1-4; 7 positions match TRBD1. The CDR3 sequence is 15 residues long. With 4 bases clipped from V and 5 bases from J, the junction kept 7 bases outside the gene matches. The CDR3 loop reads CASSSGTAGNEKLFF. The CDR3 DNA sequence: TGTGCCAGCAGTTCCGGGACAGCGGGGAATGAAAAACTGTTTTTT.

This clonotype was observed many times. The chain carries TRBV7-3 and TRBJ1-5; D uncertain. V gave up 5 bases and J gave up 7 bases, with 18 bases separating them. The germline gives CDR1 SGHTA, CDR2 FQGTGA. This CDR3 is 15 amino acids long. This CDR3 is CASSPGRGVGQPQHF. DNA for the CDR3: TGTGCCAGCAGCCCCGGACGCGGAGTAGGGCAGCCCCAGCATTTT. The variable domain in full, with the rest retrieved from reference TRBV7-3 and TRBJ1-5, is GAGVSQTPSNKVTEKGKYVELRCDPISGHTALYWYRQSLGQGPEFLIYFQGTGAADDSGLPNDRFFAVRPEGSVSTLKIQRTERGDSAVYLCASSPGRGVGQPQHFGDGTRLSIL.

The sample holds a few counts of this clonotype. CDR3 protein: CASRPTGGRWAFF. The CDR3 DNA reads TGTGCCAGCAGGCCCACAGGGGGGAGGTGGGCTTTCTTT. This chain connects TRBV7-2 to TRBJ1-1; 8 bases fit TRBD1. With V trimmed by 6 bases and J by 11 bases, 11 bases remained unmatched. The germline CDR1 and CDR2 sequences are SGHTA and FQGNSA. The CDR3 loop spans 13 amino acids.

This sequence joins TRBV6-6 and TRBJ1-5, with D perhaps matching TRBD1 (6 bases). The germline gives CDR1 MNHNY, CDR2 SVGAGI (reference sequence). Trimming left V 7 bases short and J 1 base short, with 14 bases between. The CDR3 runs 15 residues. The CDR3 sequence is CASTPGAVSNQPQHF. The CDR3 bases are TGTGCCAGCACCCCGGGGGCAGTGAGCAATCAGCCCCAGCATTTT.

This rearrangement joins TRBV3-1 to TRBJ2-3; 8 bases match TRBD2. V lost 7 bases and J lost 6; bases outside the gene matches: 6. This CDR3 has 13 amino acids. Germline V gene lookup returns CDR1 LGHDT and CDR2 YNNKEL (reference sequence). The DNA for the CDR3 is TGTGCCAGCAACGGACGGGAGGGGGATACGCAGTATTTT. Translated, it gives CASNGREGDTQYF.

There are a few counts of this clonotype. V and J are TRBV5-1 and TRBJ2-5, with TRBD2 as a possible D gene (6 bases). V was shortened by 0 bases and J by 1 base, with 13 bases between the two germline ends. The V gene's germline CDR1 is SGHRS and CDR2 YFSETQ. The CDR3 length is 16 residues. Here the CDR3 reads CASSLVGTYLQETQYF. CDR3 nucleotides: TGCGCCAGCAGCTTGGTTGGGACTTACCTCCAAGAGACCCAGTACTTC.

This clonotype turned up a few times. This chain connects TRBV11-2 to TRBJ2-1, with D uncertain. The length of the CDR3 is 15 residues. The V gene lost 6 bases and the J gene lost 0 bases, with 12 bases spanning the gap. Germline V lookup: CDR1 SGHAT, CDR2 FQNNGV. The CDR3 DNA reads TGTGCCAGCAGTTCGCAGTGGAGCTCCTACAATGAGCAGTTCTTC. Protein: CASSSQWSSYNEQFF.